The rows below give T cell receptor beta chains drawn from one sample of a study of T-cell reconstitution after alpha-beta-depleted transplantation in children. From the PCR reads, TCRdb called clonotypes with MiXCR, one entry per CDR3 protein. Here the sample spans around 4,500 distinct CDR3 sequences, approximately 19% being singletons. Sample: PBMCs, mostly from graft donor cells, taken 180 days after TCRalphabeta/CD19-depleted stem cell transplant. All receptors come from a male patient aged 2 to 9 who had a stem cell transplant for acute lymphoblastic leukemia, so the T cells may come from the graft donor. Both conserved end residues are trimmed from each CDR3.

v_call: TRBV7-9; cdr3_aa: ASNPSGRAYNEQF
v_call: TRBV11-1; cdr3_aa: ASSLGVWTAKAYNEQF
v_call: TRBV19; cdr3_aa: ASSDPGENNEQF
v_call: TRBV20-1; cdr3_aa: SGREWDDEQF
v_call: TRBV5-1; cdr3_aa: ASSLGLVEYNEQF
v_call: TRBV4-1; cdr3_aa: ASSQDGIVAETQY
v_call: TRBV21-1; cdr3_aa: ASTTNDRWGTEAF
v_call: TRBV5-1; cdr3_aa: ASSLVADTQY
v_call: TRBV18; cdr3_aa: ASSPRGTSTDTQY
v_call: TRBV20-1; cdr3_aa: SAPNYGRGTDTQY
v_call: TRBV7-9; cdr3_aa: ASSFLGAPYGYT
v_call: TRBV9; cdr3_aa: ASSVNGGWTGELF
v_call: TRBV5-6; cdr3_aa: ASSQIRLNTEAF
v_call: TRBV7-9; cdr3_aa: ASSSSGTHNEQF
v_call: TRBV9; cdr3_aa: ASSVLFNSPLH
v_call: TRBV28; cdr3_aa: ASSLLAPGQGNTGELF
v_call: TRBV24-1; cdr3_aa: ATTEAGGDEQF
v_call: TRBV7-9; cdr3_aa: ASSRGRGRINTEAF
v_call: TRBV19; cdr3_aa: ASSLGGQEF
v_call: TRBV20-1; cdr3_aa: SASEPTGLASEQY
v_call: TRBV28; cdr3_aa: ARLSGGYGYT
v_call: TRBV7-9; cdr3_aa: ASSPTSGRATEQF
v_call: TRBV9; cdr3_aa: ASTPMGGREETQY
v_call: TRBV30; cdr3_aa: ACWESRDSGYEQY
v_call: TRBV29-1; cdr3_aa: SVVGLPWEQF
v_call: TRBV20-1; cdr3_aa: SARDSRLASFDEQF
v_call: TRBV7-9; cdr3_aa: ASSPPPAGVVTDTQY
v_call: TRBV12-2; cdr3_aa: ASRLATSGKVYNEQF
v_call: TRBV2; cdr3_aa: ASSFFTGANSPNTGELF
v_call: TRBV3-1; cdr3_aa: ASSLQGTNTEAF
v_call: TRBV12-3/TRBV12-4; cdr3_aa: ASSGFDGRGTGELF
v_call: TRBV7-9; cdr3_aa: ASSHGGAQPQH
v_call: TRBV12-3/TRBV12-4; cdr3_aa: SVGSNTEAF
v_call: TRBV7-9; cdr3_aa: ASSLPRGARNYGYT
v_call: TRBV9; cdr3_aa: ASSVALLAGGLGDTQY
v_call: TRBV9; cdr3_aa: ASSVGTTPLYNEQF
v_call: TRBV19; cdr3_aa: ACSGNYEQY
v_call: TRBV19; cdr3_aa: ASSIWGLATNEQF
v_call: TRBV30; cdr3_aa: AWSVVGNEQF
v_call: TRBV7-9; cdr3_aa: ASSLNRGYEQY
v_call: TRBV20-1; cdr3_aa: SAREGQGYSGANVLT
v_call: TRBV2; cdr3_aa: ASRIQGGNSPLH
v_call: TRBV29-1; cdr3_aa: SVPGLRYTEAF
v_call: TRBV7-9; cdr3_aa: ASSLVAGVRETQY
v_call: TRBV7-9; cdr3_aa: ASSLLGVNTEAF